Listed below are T cell receptor beta chains from one sample, sequenced in a study of shared clonotypes between healthy human individuals. Sequencing was performed with immunoSEQ multiplex PCR; in TCRdb, only in-frame clones are kept and a portion is missing. The table records 2 million to 2.5 million clones, roughly 92% of them present only once. Sequencing was done on a sample of naive CD4+ T cells from PBMCs. The source is a man aged 18 to 35 in good health. Some clones in this sample may be carry-over from other donors' samples. CDR3s include the opening cysteine and the closing phenylalanine or tryptophan. A D gene is named only where the DNA matches it firmly. The listing skips clone size in some rows; elsewhere it reads once, few, many or a size class.

NA	15	TRBV5-1	TRBD2	TRBJ2-5	TGCGCCAGCAGCTTGCTAGCGGGACAGCAAGAGACCCAGTACTTC	CASSLLAGQQETQYF
NA	14	TRBV28	TRBD2	TRBJ2-7	TGTGCCAGCAGTACCCAAGCGGGACGCTACGAGCAGTACTTC	CASSTQAGRYEQYF
NA	15	TRBV18	TRBD1	TRBJ1-2	TGTGCCAGCTCACCGGGACAGGGAAGAGACTATGGCTACACCTTC	CASSPGQGRDYGYTF
NA	15	TRBV30	TRBD2	TRBJ2-3	TGTGCCTGGAGTGTTGGGCTAGCGGGAGCTGATACGCAGTATTTT	CAWSVGLAGADTQYF
NA	17	TRBV11-2	NA	TRBJ1-2	TGTGCCAGCAGCTTAGTTCCGGGGCAGGGATCTAACTATGGCTACACCTTC	CASSLVPGQGSNYGYTF
once	14	TRBV30	NA	TRBJ2-7	TGTGCCTGGAGTGGGGGTGAGCCGGTCGGTGAGCAGTACTTC	CAWSGGEPVGEQYF
once	12	TRBV7-2	NA	TRBJ2-5	TGTGCCAGCAGCCTCCGACCGCCGGCCCAGTACTTC	CASSLRPPAQYF
NA	15	TRBV25-1	NA	TRBJ1-4	TGTGCCAGCAGTGACCCAGGTGCAACTAATGAAAAACTGTTTTTT	CASSDPGATNEKLFF
NA	14	TRBV6-5	NA	TRBJ2-7	TGTGCCAGCAAGAGGGAATTCGGGACCGCCTCAAACTACTTC	CASKREFGTASNYF
NA	12	TRBV29-1	NA	TRBJ2-3	TGCAGCGTAGCCGCGTACACAGATACGCAGTATTTT	CSVAAYTDTQYF
NA	19	TRBV7-9	TRBD2	TRBJ2-2	TGTGCCAGCAGCTTAGCGCCGGGACTAGCGCCCTCGGGCACCGGGGAGCTGTTTTTT	CASSLAPGLAPSGTGELFF
NA	15	TRBV30	NA	TRBJ1-6	TGTGCCTGGAGCCTTGGTACTTCGGGGAATTCACCCCTCCACTTT	CAWSLGTSGNSPLHF
NA	14	TRBV15	NA	TRBJ1-5	TGTGCCACCAGCAGGGGCGGGGGAGGCCAGCCCCAGCATTTT	CATSRGGGGQPQHF
NA	15	TRBV5-1	NA	TRBJ1-2	TGCGCCAGCAGCTTGGTCGTCCCAGGAGAATATGGCTACACCTTC	CASSLVVPGEYGYTF
NA	13	TRBV7-2	NA	TRBJ1-5	TGTGCCAGCAGCTCTCGGATGGGTCAGCCCCAGCATTTT	CASSSRMGQPQHF
NA	14	TRBV28	TRBD1	TRBJ1-3	TGTGCCAGCAGTGGGGACAGGTTGGCAGACACCATATATTTT	CASSGDRLADTIYF
NA	14	TRBV27	NA	TRBJ2-3	TGTGCCAGCAGCCCACAAAGACCCACAGATACGCAGTATTTT	CASSPQRPTDTQYF
NA	14	TRBV2	TRBD1	TRBJ1-5	TGTGCCAGCACGGCAGGGGGGCATTATCAGCCCCAGCATTTT	CASTAGGHYQPQHF
NA	13	TRBV7-7	NA	TRBJ2-2	TGTGCCAGCAGCTTAGAGGCCGGCCGGGAGCTGTTTTTT	CASSLEAGRELFF
NA	11	TRBV5-1	NA	TRBJ2-3	TGCGCCAGCAGACTGGGAGATACGCAGTATTTT	CASRLGDTQYF
NA	12	TRBV28	NA	TRBJ1-2	TGTGCCAGCAGTTTAGCAAACTATGGCTACACCTTC	CASSLANYGYTF
NA	12	TRBV30	NA	TRBJ2-3	TGTGCCTGGAAAGGATCCACAGATACGCAGTATTTT	CAWKGSTDTQYF
NA	12	TRBV6-6	NA	TRBJ2-7	TGTGCCAGCAGAAAAAACGGTGCCGAGCAGTACTTC	CASRKNGAEQYF
NA	18	TRBV4-1	NA	TRBJ1-2	TGCGCCAGCAGCCAACAAGTACTAGCAGTGGATTCCGTTAATGGCTACACCTTC	CASSQQVLAVDSVNGYTF
NA	18	TRBV28	TRBD1	TRBJ1-4	TGTGCCAGCAGTTCTCAGGGTGGGACAGGGAGCGCACGGGAAAAACTGTTTTTT	CASSSQGGTGSAREKLFF
NA	13	TRBV14	NA	TRBJ2-5	TGTGCCAGCAGCCAAGCCGCTCAAGAGACCCAGTACTTC	CASSQAAQETQYF
NA	15	TRBV6-5	NA	TRBJ1-3	TGTGCCAGCAGTTACAACGGCCGCTCTGGAAACACCATATATTTT	CASSYNGRSGNTIYF
NA	16	TRBV28	TRBD1	TRBJ1-4	TGTGCCAGCAGTGCCCCCAACAGGGGGCTTGATGAAAAACTGTTTTTT	CASSAPNRGLDEKLFF
NA	16	TRBV7-9	NA	TRBJ1-4	TGTGCCAGCAGCCCGGACAGCCCCCTGAAGAGAGGGAAACTGTTTTTT	CASSPDSPLKRGKLFF
NA	15	TRBV5-1	TRBD2	TRBJ2-7	TGCGCCAGCAGCAACGGGACTAGCGGCTCCTACGAGCAGTACTTC	CASSNGTSGSYEQYF
NA	14	TRBV6-1	TRBD2	TRBJ2-1	TGTGCCAGCAGTGCAAGACTAGCGGGCGATGAGCAGTTCTTC	CASSARLAGDEQFF
NA	15	TRBV5-8	TRBD1	TRBJ1-5	TGTGCCAGCAGCCCGGGGCAGGGGGCGAATCAGCCCCAGCATTTT	CASSPGQGANQPQHF
NA	15	TRBV13	TRBD2	TRBJ2-1	TGTGCCAGCAGCCGGACTAGCGGGTCTTACAATGAGCAGTTCTTC	CASSRTSGSYNEQFF
NA	14	TRBV19	NA	TRBJ1-4	TGTGCCAGTAGTAAACCGGGACCCAATGAAAAACTGTTTTTT	CASSKPGPNEKLFF
NA	12	TRBV7-2	NA	TRBJ2-3	TGTGCCAGCAGCTTTTCCCGAGATACGCAGTATTTT	CASSFSRDTQYF
NA	16	TRBV5-1	NA	TRBJ2-1	TGCGCCAGCAGCTTCTTAAGGCCGAGCTCCTACAATGAGCAGTTCTTC	CASSFLRPSSYNEQFF
NA	18	TRBV30	NA	TRBJ2-1	TGTGCCTGGCCGATCCTAGCGTCCGATACTAATGGCGGGAATGAGCAGTTCTTC	CAWPILASDTNGGNEQFF
NA	17	TRBV5-1	TRBD2	TRBJ2-1	TGCGCCAGCAGCGAAAGCAGGACTAGCGGGGCCTACAATGAGCAGTTCTTC	CASSESRTSGAYNEQFF
NA	14	TRBV7-3	TRBD1	TRBJ1-1	TGTGCCAGCAGCCCTTCTTACAGGGGGACTGAAGCTTTCTTT	CASSPSYRGTEAFF
NA	15	TRBV7-2	NA	TRBJ2-2	TGTGCCAGCAGAAAGAGGGTCGAGAGCACCGGGGAGCTGTTTTTT	CASRKRVESTGELFF
few	13	TRBV10-3	TRBD1	TRBJ1-5	TGTGCCATACAGGGGGCGAGCAATCAGCCCCAGCATTTT	CAIQGASNQPQHF